The present T cell receptor (beta chain) was sequenced within a study of vaccination and CD4 T cells after COVID-19. Documented treatment: approximately 10-day PBMC culture with coronavirus spike peptide pools or control peptides (ViraFEST assay). Oncomine TCR Beta short-read sequencing was applied to DNA from cultured CD4+ T cells. One entry per CDR3 protein, called by TCRdb with MiXCR from the PCR reads. Of about 15,000 distinct CDR3 sequences in the sample, around 55% are singletons; the top ten hold 16%. Points on this clonotype: No antigen is known for it.

The sequenced sample was CD4+ T cells from blood, cultured in vitro. The source is a human donor who had recovered from COVID-19.

CDR3 loop: CASSSNRAPGNTIYF. The CDR3 DNA is TGTGCCAGCAGCTCGAACAGGGCCCCTGGAAACACCATATATTTT. The chain joins TRBV7-9 to TRBJ1-3; D is possibly TRBD1 (6 bases). The germline V and J ends were trimmed by 4 bases and 2 bases, with 12 bases remaining between them. This CDR3 is 15 amino acids long. Germline V gene lookup returns CDR1 SEHNR and CDR2 FQNEAQ (reference sequence).